Presented here are 30 T cell receptor beta chains from one specimen sequenced in a study of beta chain features in type 1 diabetes. Expressed TCRB transcripts got sequenced, as all isolated RNA was reverse transcribed. Assay: immunoSEQ multiplex PCR; the TCRdb copy retains only in-frame clones and omits some. The sample lists about 150,000 clones, just over 9% occurring once. Sequencing was performed on central memory CD4+ T cells from blood. These receptors were obtained from a man between 18 and 35 years old in good health.

This clone has just a few counts. DNA for the CDR3: TGTGCCAGCAGCTTAGCAGGATCAGGACTCACCACAGATACGCAGTATTTT. Its translation: CASSLAGSGLTTDTQYF. V and J are TRBV7-2 and TRBJ2-3; TRBD2 might be the D (5 bases). V gave up 0 bases and J gave up 2 bases, with 15 bases separating them. Looked up from germline, CDR1 is SGHTA and CDR2 is FQGNSA. The CDR3 covers 17 residues.

With regard to this clone: Other nucleotide sequences in the sample specify the same CDR3. This chain connects TRBV6-5 to TRBJ2-3; D not resolved. Germline V gene sequence: CDR1 MNHEY, CDR2 SVGAGI. V gave up 6 bases and J gave up 1 base, with 5 bases separating them. This CDR3 has 12 residues. The CDR3 DNA sequence: TGTGCCAGCAGCTTTGGCACAGATACGCAGTATTTT. It translates to CASSFGTDTQYF.

The chain joins TRBV5-4 to TRBJ2-3, with TRBD2 identical over 7 bases. CDR3 size: 16 residues. Germline assignment: CDR1 SGHNT and CDR2 YYREEE (reference sequence). The V gene end was trimmed by 2 bases and the J gene end by 0 bases; junction bases not matched to a gene: 6. The CDR3 region has the DNA TGTGCCAGCAGCTTCACTAGCGAACCTAGCACAGATACGCAGTATTTT. Its translation is CASSFTSEPSTDTQYF. Looking up the rest from reference TRBV5-4 and TRBJ2-3 gives the full variable domain: ETGVTQSPTHLIKTRGQQVTLRCSSQSGHNTVSWYQQALGQGPQFIFQYYREEENGRGNFPPRFSGLQFPNYSSELNVNALELDDSALYLCASSFTSEPSTDTQYFGPGTRLTVL.

This clone appeared a few times. The chain recombines TRBV5-4 with TRBJ1-6, with 7 bases aligning to TRBD1. CDR1 SGHNT and CDR2 YYREEE come from the germline V gene (reference sequence). V was clipped by 4 bases and J by 8 bases; unmatched bases: 9. The CDR3 is 15 residues long. CDR3 sequence (DNA): TGTGCCAGCAGCAAGCAGACAGGGACCCATTCACCCCTCCACTTT. Translated: CASSKQTGTHSPLHF. The complete variable domain, with remaining parts taken from reference TRBV5-4 and TRBJ1-6, reads ETGVTQSPTHLIKTRGQQVTLRCSSQSGHNTVSWYQQALGQGPQFIFQYYREEENGRGNFPPRFSGLQFPNYSSELNVNALELDDSALYLCASSKQTGTHSPLHFGNGTRLTVT.

This chain joins TRBV30 and TRBJ2-1; a weak D match, TRBD1 (5 bases). Between the trimmed V and J ends, which lost 4 bases and 8 bases, there was a span of 21 bases. Germline CDR1 and CDR2: GTSNPN and SVGIG (reference sequence). This CDR3 contains 15 residues. The CDR3 DNA is TGTGCCTGGACTAGGGGTGGAACCCCCCGCGATGAGCAGTTCTTC. Its translation is CAWTRGGTPRDEQFF.

This clone came up a few times. The CDR3 region is CASSLARTGGAANEKLFF. CDR3 DNA sequence: TGTGCCAGCAGCTTAGCCCGGACAGGGGGCGCGGCTAATGAAAAACTGTTTTTT. The chain combines TRBV7-9 with TRBJ1-4, with 11 positions matching TRBD1. V gave up 0 bases and J gave up 3 bases; unmatched junction bases: 6. The CDR3 runs 18 residues. The germline CDR1 and CDR2 sequences are SEHNR and FQNEAQ (reference sequence).

The rearrangement uses TRBV28 and TRBJ1-3; 10 nucleotides agree with TRBD1. From germline, CDR1 is MDHEN and CDR2 SYDVKM. With V trimmed by 5 bases and J by 2 bases, 12 bases remained unmatched. CDR3 length equals 18 residues. CDR3 in amino acids: CASSTPGTGVFTGNTIYF. Here the CDR3 DNA reads TGTGCCAGCAGTACGCCCGGGACAGGGGTTTTCACTGGAAACACCATATATTTT.

This clone appeared a few times. The chain uses TRBV15 and TRBJ2-4, with TRBD1 as a possible D gene (6 bases). Germline V gene sequence: CDR1 LNHNV, CDR2 YYDKDF (reference sequence). V was shortened by 1 base and J by 7 bases, with 8 bases between the two germline ends. The CDR3 runs to 13 residues. DNA for the CDR3: TGTGCCACCAGCAGAGGAACAGGGAACATTCAGTACTTC. Protein product: CATSRGTGNIQYF.

The chain couples TRBV27 to TRBJ1-6, with D unclear. CDR1 and CDR2 from the germline V gene are MNHEY and SMNVEV (reference sequence). Trimming took off 7 bases at V and 5 bases at J, with 12 bases between the two ends. CDR3 length: 14 amino acids. DNA for the CDR3: TGTGCCAGCACCGTGAACACTAATAATTCACCCCTCCACTTT. Amino acids: CASTVNTNNSPLHF.

The table lists this clone with a few counts. CDR3: CASSLAKRGLYNEQFF. The DNA for the CDR3 is TGTGCCAGCAGCTTGGCAAAGCGGGGTCTCTACAATGAGCAGTTCTTC. J is TRBJ2-1 and V is TRBV5-4; 7 bases are shared with TRBD2. Germline trimming cut 0 bases from V and 3 bases from J; bases unmatched to any gene: 6. The CDR3 is 16 residues long. In germline, CDR1 is SGHNT, CDR2 YYREEE (reference sequence). The whole variable domain, remainder taken from reference TRBV5-4 and TRBJ2-1, is ETGVTQSPTHLIKTRGQQVTLRCSSQSGHNTVSWYQQALGQGPQFIFQYYREEENGRGNFPPRFSGLQFPNYSSELNVNALELDDSALYLCASSLAKRGLYNEQFFGPGTRLTVL.

This clone was found many times. V gene TRBV5-4 combines with J gene TRBJ2-5; TRBD2 aligns across 11 bases. The germline gives CDR1 SGHNT, CDR2 YYREEE (reference sequence). The CDR3 length is 16 residues. The V gene end was trimmed by 2 bases and the J gene end by 4 bases; junction bases not matched to a gene: 7. CDR3 amino acids: CASSFSGGADLETQYF. The DNA of the CDR3 is TGTGCCAGCAGCTTTAGCGGGGGGGCGGATCTAGAGACCCAGTACTTC. The complete variable domain, with remaining parts taken from reference TRBV5-4 and TRBJ2-5, reads ETGVTQSPTHLIKTRGQQVTLRCSSQSGHNTVSWYQQALGQGPQFIFQYYREEENGRGNFPPRFSGLQFPNYSSELNVNALELDDSALYLCASSFSGGADLETQYFGPGTRLLVL.

V usage is TRBV9 and J usage is TRBJ2-1; tentatively, D is TRBD1 (6 bases). The CDR3 runs 13 residues. The germline V gene has CDR1 SGDLS and CDR2 YYNGEE. V lost 0 bases, J lost 8 bases, and 9 bases lay in between. The CDR3 DNA sequence: TGTGCCAGCAGCGTAGACAGGGACCATGAGCAGTTCTTC. It specifies CASSVDRDHEQFF.

Regarding this clone: Mismatch with germline at one junction end may stem from a read error. The identical CDR3 is also encoded by other nucleotide sequences in the sample. The rearrangement joins TRBV4-1 to TRBJ1-6, with D tentatively TRBD1 (5 bases). The germline gives CDR1 MGHRA, CDR2 YSYEKL. The CDR3 has 17 residues. The CDR3 reads CASSQVTGGTYNSPLHF. The CDR3 DNA sequence: TGCGCCAGCAGCCAAGTCACAGGAGGGACCTATAATTCCCCCCTCCACTTT.

The chain couples TRBV6-1 to TRBJ2-2, with 10 positions matching TRBD1. The germline gives CDR1 MNHNS, CDR2 SASEGT. The CDR3 extends over 15 amino acids. Trimming at V came to 5 bases and at J to 5 bases, leaving 5 bases not matched to a gene. In DNA form, the CDR3 reads TGTGCCAGCAGTCCTCGGACAGGGGGTACCGGGGAGCTGTTTTTT. As protein: CASSPRTGGTGELFF.

This clone showed up many times. The chain joins TRBV18 to TRBJ2-5, with 10 positions matching TRBD2. V dropped 4 bases and J dropped 5; count of bases not matched to a gene: 7. The germline V gene encodes CDR1 KGHSH and CDR2 LQKENI. The CDR3 totals 15 residues. The chain's CDR3 is CASSRQRGGLETQYF. The CDR3, as DNA: TGTGCCAGCTCACGCCAGCGGGGGGGCCTTGAGACCCAGTACTTC.

The table lists this clone with a count of one. J is TRBJ2-5 and V is TRBV11-2, with 9 bases fitting TRBD1. Germline CDR1 SGHAT, CDR2 FQNNGV. The CDR3 loop spans 15 amino acids. Germline trimming cut 6 bases from V and 5 bases from J; bases unmatched to any gene: 10. The DNA for the CDR3 is TGTGCCAGCAGTCCGACAGGGGGGCTGGGGGAGACCCAGTACTTC. It is translated as CASSPTGGLGETQYF.

As DNA, the CDR3 is TGTGCCAGCAGCAGGGACGGGACTCAAGAGACCCAGTACTTC. It is translated as CASSRDGTQETQYF. The gene calls are TRBV11-3 and TRBJ2-5, with a possible D match to TRBD2 (6 bases). The CDR3 extends over 14 amino acids. The germline V and J ends were trimmed by 5 bases and 2 bases, with 12 bases remaining between them. CDR1 is SGHNT, CDR2 YENEEA, per germline.

This chain uses TRBV28 with TRBJ2-3; TRBD1 might be the D (6 bases). Germline V gives CDR1 MDHEN, CDR2 SYDVKM. The CDR3 extends over 13 amino acids. This CDR3 is CGYRATSTDTQYF. The CDR3 DNA reads TGTGGTTACAGGGCGACCTCCACAGATACGCAGTATTTT.

This clone appeared a few times. The chain uses TRBV7-9 and TRBJ2-5, with 10 bases matching TRBD2. The CDR3 consists of 13 residues. Trimming cost V 8 bases and J 5 bases; bases outside gene matches: 5. CDR1 and CDR2 (germline): SEHNR, FQNEAQ (reference sequence). CDR3 loop: CASDLGLAETQYF. DNA of the CDR3: TGTGCCAGCGATCTGGGACTAGCGGAGACCCAGTACTTC.

This clone was found a few times. The chain joins TRBV27 to TRBJ2-7, with D tentatively TRBD1 (6 bases). This CDR3 has 13 residues. The germline CDR1 and CDR2 sequences are MNHEY and SMNVEV (reference sequence). Trimming pared 5 bases from V and 5 bases from J, leaving 13 bases between. The CDR3 is CASSPATGNEQYF. DNA of the CDR3: TGTGCCAGCAGTCCCGCGACAGGTAACGAGCAGTACTTC.

This sequence joins TRBV28 and TRBJ1-2; 7 bases are a match to TRBD1. The germline V gene encodes CDR1 MDHEN and CDR2 SYDVKM. J lost 6 bases, V lost 3 bases, and 10 bases had no gene match. This CDR3 region has 15 residues. This CDR3 is CASSLGQSAVDGYTF. CDR3 DNA: TGTGCCAGCAGTTTGGGACAGTCGGCGGTAGATGGCTACACCTTC.

The J gene is TRBJ2-5, the V gene TRBV2; 13 bases align to TRBD2. The CDR3 consists of 16 residues. Germline V gene data show CDR1 as SNHLY and CDR2 as FYNNEI. Losses at the gene ends were 3 bases for V and 6 bases for J; bases not matched to a gene: 7. CDR3 nucleotide sequence: TGTGCCAGCAGTGAGGGACTAGCGGGGTTTCTTAAGACCCAGTACTTC. Its protein is CASSEGLAGFLKTQYF. The whole variable domain, filled in from reference TRBV2 and TRBJ2-5, reads EPEVTQTPSHQVTQMGQEVILRCVPISNHLYFYWYRQILGQKVEFLVSFYNNEISEKSEIFDDQFSVERPDGSNFTLKIRSTKLEDSAMYFCASSEGLAGFLKTQYFGPGTRLLVL.

The V and J genes are TRBV6-1 and TRBJ1-1; no firm D call. From germline, CDR1 is MNHNS and CDR2 SASEGT. V lost 1 base and J 8 bases, leaving 8 bases between the germline ends. The CDR3 runs 12 residues. CDR3 DNA: TGTGCCAGCAGTGAAGTTATGAGAGAAGCTTTCTTT. Translating gives CASSEVMREAFF.

V gene TRBV11-3 combines with J gene TRBJ2-1; D remains ambiguous. This CDR3 region has 14 residues. V shed 5 bases and J shed 0 bases, with 8 bases lying between them. Germline CDR1 SGHNT, CDR2 YENEEA. The CDR3 loop is CASSRKSSYNEQFF. CDR3 nucleotide sequence: TGTGCCAGCAGCCGCAAGAGCTCCTACAATGAGCAGTTCTTC.

This clone was seen only a few times. The rearrangement uses TRBV18 and TRBJ2-3; a weak D match, TRBD1 (6 bases). V was shortened by 3 bases and J by 6 bases, with 10 bases between the two germline ends. The CDR3 is 13 residues long. Germline V lookup: CDR1 KGHSH, CDR2 LQKENI. CDR3 in DNA: TGTGCCAGCTCACCTAACAGGGACGATACGCAGTATTTT. Residues: CASSPNRDDTQYF.

This clone was observed a handful of times. The V and J genes are TRBV7-2 and TRBJ1-2, with a weak D call TRBD1 (5 bases). Germline-derived CDR1 and CDR2 are SGHTA and FQGNSA. V lost 4 bases and J 2 bases, leaving 11 bases between the germline ends. The CDR3 totals 14 residues. In nucleotides, the CDR3 is TGTGCCAGCAGCTACGGGGCGGGGAACTATGGCTACACCTTC. This gives the protein CASSYGAGNYGYTF. The full variable domain, with the rest looked up from reference TRBV7-2 and TRBJ1-2, is GAGVSQSPSNKVTEKGKDVELRCDPISGHTALYWYRQSLGQGLEFLIYFQGNSAPDKSGLPSDRFSAERTGGSVSTLTIQRTQQEDSAVYLCASSYGAGNYGYTFGSGTRLTVV.

This clone was observed a few times. The chain couples TRBV11-2 to TRBJ2-1, with 7 bases that match TRBD1. CDR3 length: 14 residues. CDR1 and CDR2 from the germline V gene are SGHAT and FQNNGV. V shed 6 bases, J shed 1 base, and the junction held 3 bases outside the gene matches. CDR3 loop: CASSWDRSYNEQFF. The CDR3 DNA reads TGTGCCAGCAGTTGGGACAGATCCTACAATGAGCAGTTCTTC.

The chain recombines TRBV6-5 with TRBJ2-7; 9 bases map to TRBD1. The CDR3 has 15 amino acids. CDR1 MNHEY and CDR2 SVGAGI come from the germline V gene. V gave up 0 bases and J gave up 2 bases; unmatched junction bases: 2. CDR3 coding DNA: TGTGCCAGCAGTTACTCGAGGGACAGGGCCTACGAGCAGTACTTC. Its protein is CASSYSRDRAYEQYF.

The V and J genes are TRBV4-2 and TRBJ2-7, with TRBD1 matching 7 bases. CDR3 length: 17 residues. Germline V gene lookup returns CDR1 LGHNA and CDR2 YNFKEQ. Trimming removed 1 base from V and 0 bases from J; junction bases left unmatched: 9. In nucleotides, the CDR3 is TGTGCCAGCAGCCAAGGAAGAGGGGGCCTGAGCTCCTACGAGCAGTACTTC. It translates to CASSQGRGGLSSYEQYF.

This clone was detected a few times. V usage is TRBV7-9 and J usage is TRBJ2-1; 8 bases fit TRBD2. Germline V gives CDR1 SEHNR, CDR2 FQNEAQ (reference sequence). V gave up 5 bases and J gave up 0 bases; unmatched junction bases: 3. The CDR3 spans 15 residues. CDR3 amino acids: CASSLSGDSYNEQFF. CDR3 DNA: TGTGCCAGCAGCCTTAGCGGGGACTCCTACAATGAGCAGTTCTTC.